The rows below give T cell receptor beta chains drawn from one sample of a study of T cells in Graves' hyperthyroidism and ophthalmopathy. From the multiplex PCR reads, TCRdb called clonotypes with MiXCR, one entry per CDR3 protein. The data contain hundreds of thousands of distinct CDR3 sequences, 35% of them seen just once; the ten biggest clones take up roughly 30%. The specimen sequenced was blood. The receptors originated from a woman aged 40 to 50 with Graves' hyperthyroidism. The CDR3 runs from the conserved cysteine through the conserved F or W.

V gene: TRBV9; J gene: TRBJ2-3; CDR3 protein: CASSVERTSGGFGNTQYF
V gene: TRBV4-2; J gene: TRBJ1-5; CDR3 protein: CASSQGSKWSSNQPQHF
V gene: TRBV20-1; J gene: TRBJ2-5; CDR3 protein: CSARQGGETQYF
V gene: TRBV6-5; J gene: TRBJ2-2; CDR3 protein: CASSSHPGTGVGELFF
V gene: TRBV19; J gene: TRBJ1-5; CDR3 protein: CASSMGTLYQPQHF
V gene: TRBV3-1; J gene: TRBJ1-6; CDR3 protein: CASSGWDRAGSPLHF
V gene: TRBV20-1; J gene: TRBJ1-5; CDR3 protein: CSGKGAGQPQHF
V gene: TRBV6-5; J gene: TRBJ1-5; CDR3 protein: CASSYSGAGAGGNQPQHF
V gene: TRBV4-3; J gene: TRBJ1-4; CDR3 protein: CASSRGDRTEKLFF
V gene: TRBV24-1; J gene: TRBJ1-1; CDR3 protein: CATSETGTGTEAFF
V gene: TRBV19; J gene: TRBJ1-4; CDR3 protein: CASSITGQGDEKLFF
V gene: TRBV6-1; J gene: TRBJ2-2; CDR3 protein: CASSQTGQGRAGELFF
V gene: TRBV20-1; J gene: TRBJ2-2; CDR3 protein: CSASRTNTGELFF
V gene: TRBV3-1; J gene: TRBJ1-6; CDR3 protein: CASSPREGVYNSPLHF
V gene: TRBV12-3/TRBV12-4; J gene: TRBJ1-1; CDR3 protein: CASSYLGGDTEAFF
V gene: TRBV11-2; J gene: TRBJ2-7; CDR3 protein: CASTRDRSSYEQYF
V gene: TRBV18; J gene: TRBJ1-2; CDR3 protein: CASSPDAAGTYGYTF
V gene: TRBV9; J gene: TRBJ1-5; CDR3 protein: CASSVDAGSNQPQHF
V gene: TRBV10-3; J gene: TRBJ1-5; CDR3 protein: CAISTNRNQPQHF
V gene: TRBV10-1; J gene: TRBJ1-1; CDR3 protein: CASRGTANTEAFF
V gene: TRBV6-5; J gene: TRBJ1-2; CDR3 protein: CASSPDLGDTVNYGYTF
V gene: TRBV20-1; J gene: TRBJ1-1; CDR3 protein: CSARRWGTEAFF
V gene: TRBV25-1; J gene: TRBJ1-3; CDR3 protein: CASSGRTGVNTIYF
V gene: TRBV12-3/TRBV12-4; J gene: TRBJ2-7; CDR3 protein: CASSLANPSGYEQYF
V gene: TRBV28; J gene: TRBJ2-7; CDR3 protein: CASGPVTGVVEQYF
V gene: TRBV7-9; J gene: TRBJ1-4; CDR3 protein: CASSLGVGGEEKLFF
V gene: TRBV7-9; J gene: TRBJ2-5; CDR3 protein: CASSTRTASETQYF
V gene: TRBV15; J gene: TRBJ1-5; CDR3 protein: CATSSAHTGSRNQPQHF
V gene: TRBV11-3; J gene: TRBJ2-2; CDR3 protein: CASSLEGTPGTGELFF
V gene: TRBV6-6; J gene: TRBJ2-7; CDR3 protein: CASSYSKGGVYEQYF
V gene: TRBV14; J gene: TRBJ1-2; CDR3 protein: CASSQAVQGSSYGYTF
V gene: TRBV2; J gene: TRBJ1-1; CDR3 protein: CASSLEQGYLNTEACF
V gene: TRBV7-9; J gene: TRBJ2-5; CDR3 protein: CASSRQDNQPQYF
V gene: TRBV5-4; J gene: TRBJ2-2; CDR3 protein: CASSLDSRTGELFF
V gene: TRBV12-3/TRBV12-4; J gene: TRBJ1-5; CDR3 protein: CAKSRPRGAYSNQPQHF
V gene: TRBV10-3; J gene: TRBJ2-7; CDR3 protein: CAISRDHEQYF
V gene: TRBV7-2; J gene: -; CDR3 protein: CASSLNEGLEQFF
V gene: TRBV29-1; J gene: TRBJ2-3; CDR3 protein: CSVDSGSTDTQYF
V gene: TRBV6-8; J gene: TRBJ1-5; CDR3 protein: CARKKGGIGQPQHF
V gene: TRBV6-5; J gene: TRBJ1-2; CDR3 protein: CASSPADEGYYGYTF
V gene: TRBV6-5; J gene: TRBJ2-6; CDR3 protein: CASSYSRTGLAAVPGANVLTF
V gene: TRBV28; J gene: TRBJ1-1; CDR3 protein: CASSLWLGGPEAFF
V gene: TRBV4-2; J gene: TRBJ1-1; CDR3 protein: CAWCPPGQVPRAFF
V gene: TRBV6-1; J gene: TRBJ2-7; CDR3 protein: CASSPPMASGSSYEQYF
V gene: TRBV7-3; J gene: TRBJ2-7; CDR3 protein: CASSPPQPPYEHYF
V gene: TRBV7-9; J gene: TRBJ2-7; CDR3 protein: CASSHRRGGRYEQYF
V gene: TRBV7-2; J gene: TRBJ2-5; CDR3 protein: CASSHQASQETQYF
V gene: TRBV9; J gene: TRBJ2-7; CDR3 protein: CASSPYGGTPAYEQYF